These 18 T cell receptor beta chains originate from one sample sequenced in a study of PD-1 blockade in mismatch repair-deficient tumors. TCRdb's copy holds only in-frame clones and misses some; the assay was immunoSEQ multiplex PCR. Of tens of thousands of clones listed, roughly 80% are singletons. The sample in question was peripheral blood, obtained 12 weeks after starting pembrolizumab. The receptor source for this set is an adult with mismatch repair-deficient cancer.

The chain recombines TRBV5-6 with TRBJ2-7; 8 bases map to TRBD1. CDR3 size: 19 residues. Germline CDR1 reads SGHDT; CDR2 reads YYEEEE. V was pared by 0 bases and J by 4 bases, with 18 bases of the junction left unmatched. CDR3 in DNA: TGTGCCAGCAGCTTGGGTGTGGACAGGGTTTCGTTAACCCTGTACGAGCAGTACTTC. This codes for CASSLGVDRVSLTLYEQYF.

This clone was observed once. This rearrangement joins TRBV11-1 to TRBJ2-7, with TRBD2 identical over 10 bases. This CDR3 has 13 amino acids. V lost 5 bases, J lost 5 bases, and 3 bases stayed unmatched. Germline V gene data show CDR1 as SGHAT and CDR2 as FQDESV (reference sequence). The CDR3 coding sequence is TGTGCCAGCAGCCGACTAGCGGGCCACGAGCAGTACTTC. Translation gives CASSRLAGHEQYF.

V usage is TRBV18 and J usage is TRBJ1-1; the D is unclear. Per the germline V gene, CDR1 is KGHSH and CDR2 is LQKENI. This CDR3 region has 11 residues. Trimming removed 1 base from V and 8 bases from J, with 5 bases in between. In DNA, the CDR3 is TGTGCCAGCTCACCACAGGAAGAAGCTTTCTTT. It yields the protein CASSPQEEAFF.

This chain uses TRBV25-1 with TRBJ2-1; perhaps TRBD2 as D (5 bases). This CDR3 is built from 13 residues. CDR1 MGHDK and CDR2 SYGVNS come from the germline V gene. V was cut by 6 bases and J by 1 base, with 7 bases left in between. CDR3 region: CASRLGSYNEQFF. The CDR3 DNA is TGTGCCAGCAGACTAGGTTCCTACAATGAGCAGTTCTTC.

V usage is TRBV27 and J usage is TRBJ2-7; D tentatively fits TRBD1 or TRBD2 (5 bases each). Germline V gene data show CDR1 as MNHEY and CDR2 as SMNVEV (reference sequence). The CDR3 length is 13 residues. The V and J ends lost 6 bases and 8 bases respectively, with 17 bases between them. The CDR3 region is CASSSGPRLKQYF. The CDR3 DNA is TGTGCCAGCAGCTCGGGACCACGGCTCAAGCAGTACTTC.

This clone is a singleton in its sample. This rearrangement joins TRBV10-3 to TRBJ2-1; D is possibly TRBD1 (6 bases). V lost 2 bases to trimming and J lost 10 bases, with 9 bases between them. This CDR3 has 12 amino acids. Germline V gene data show CDR1 as ENHRY and CDR2 as SYGVKD. CDR3 residues: CAISERGSEQFF. The CDR3 bases are TGTGCCATCAGTGAGAGGGGGAGCGAGCAGTTCTTC.

The chain couples TRBV5-5 to TRBJ1-4; tentatively, D is TRBD1 (6 bases). Trimming took 3 bases from V and 4 from J, leaving 10 bases between them. Germline loops: CDR1 SGHKS, CDR2 YYEKEE (reference sequence). The CDR3 is 14 residues long. The CDR3 bases are TGTGCCAGCAGCTCAGGACAGAGTAATGAAAAACTGTTTTTT. Translating gives CASSSGQSNEKLFF.

This clone came up once. V and J are TRBV9 and TRBJ2-2; the D gene is possibly TRBD2 (5 bases). This CDR3 region has 14 residues. CDR1 and CDR2 from the germline V gene are SGDLS and YYNGEE. V dropped 4 bases and J dropped 6 bases, with 13 bases sitting between them. The CDR3 loop reads CASSPSDGAGELFF. CDR3 coding DNA: TGTGCCAGCAGCCCTTCAGACGGGGCCGGGGAGCTGTTTTTT. Using reference TRBV9 and TRBJ2-2 for the parts outside the CDR3, the full variable domain is DSGVTQTPKHLITATGQRVTLRCSPRSGDLSVYWYQQSLDQGLQFLIQYYNGEERAKGNILERFSAQQFPDLHSELNLSSLELGDSALYFCASSPSDGAGELFFGEGSRLTVL.

This clone was seen once. This chain connects TRBV7-2 to TRBJ1-5; D is undetermined. Germline CDR1 SGHTA, CDR2 FQGNSA. Between the trimmed V and J ends, which lost 1 base and 5 bases, there was a span of 6 bases. This CDR3 is 13 amino acids long. The CDR3 region is CASSLEDHQPQHF. CDR3 nucleotides: TGTGCCAGCAGCTTAGAAGATCATCAGCCCCAGCATTTT.

This chain links TRBV11-3 with TRBJ2-3; 9 positions agree with TRBD1. CDR1 and CDR2 from the germline V gene are SGHNT and YENEEA. Trimming took 4 bases from V and 5 from J; bases not matched to a gene: 4. This CDR3 is 14 amino acids long. Here the CDR3 DNA reads TGTGCCAGCAGCTCCGGGACAGGGAAAGATACGCAGTATTTT. Protein sequence: CASSSGTGKDTQYF.

The CDR3 coding sequence is TGTGCCTGGAGTGATCCGGGACTCAACACCGGGGAGCTGTTTTTT. The encoded protein is CAWSDPGLNTGELFF. The chain has TRBV30 and TRBJ2-2, with D possibly being TRBD2 (6 bases). This CDR3 comprises 15 residues. Germline V gives CDR1 GTSNPN, CDR2 SVGIG (reference sequence). The V gene lost 1 base and the J gene lost 2 bases, with 11 bases spanning the gap.

V usage is TRBV30 and J usage is TRBJ1-1, with TRBD1 matching over 12 bases. J gave up 5 bases and V 0 bases, and 1 base lay outside the gene matches. From germline, CDR1 is GTSNPN and CDR2 SVGIG (reference sequence). This CDR3 is built from 14 residues. The CDR3 reads CAWSVGQGATEAFF. The CDR3 nucleotides read TGTGCCTGGAGTGTGGGACAGGGGGCTACTGAAGCTTTCTTT. Full variable domain (missing parts from reference TRBV30 and TRBJ1-1): SQTIHQWPATLVQPVGSPLSLECTVEGTSNPNLYWYRQAAGRGLQLLFYSVGIGQISSEVPQNLSASRPQDRQFILSSKKLLLSDSGFYLCAWSVGQGATEAFFGQGTRLTVV.

This chain uses TRBV6-6 with TRBJ1-2; 9 positions match TRBD1. CDR1 and CDR2 from the germline V gene are MNHNY and SVGAGI (reference sequence). V gave up 4 bases and J gave up 5 bases; unmatched junction bases: 8. CDR3 length equals 15 residues. The CDR3 coding sequence is TGTGCCAGCAGTTCTAACCTGGGACAGGGTTATGGCTACACCTTC. It translates to CASSSNLGQGYGYTF.

The V gene is TRBV9, the J gene TRBJ2-7; 7 bases agree with TRBD2. Trimming cost V 4 bases and J 0 bases; bases outside gene matches: 4. The CDR3 has 14 amino acids. The germline CDR1 and CDR2 sequences are SGDLS and YYNGEE. The CDR3 DNA sequence: TGTGCCAGCAGCTCGGGACTATCCTCCTACGAGCAGTACTTC. The encoded protein is CASSSGLSSYEQYF.

V and J are TRBV29-1 and TRBJ2-4; no definite D call. The CDR3 extends over 15 amino acids. Germline CDR1 and CDR2: SQVTM and ANQGSEA. V was shortened by 0 bases and J by 0 bases, with 9 bases between the two germline ends. CDR3 in DNA: TGCAGCGTTGAAGATCGGGCCTTAGCCAAAAACATTCAGTACTTC. Encoded protein: CSVEDRALAKNIQYF.

The V gene is TRBV7-8, the J gene TRBJ2-3; D may correspond to TRBD1 or TRBD2 (7 bases each). The CDR3 consists of 19 residues. Germline V CDR1 and CDR2: SGHVS, FQNEAQ. Trimming stripped 7 bases from V and 0 bases from J, with 26 bases between. The CDR3 reads CASTSRRGREMGSTDTQYF. For the CDR3, the DNA is TGTGCCAGCACCTCCCGGAGGGGGCGGGAGATGGGGAGCACAGATACGCAGTATTTT.

V gene TRBV5-8 combines with J gene TRBJ2-4; no clear D gene. The germline CDR1 and CDR2 sequences are SGHTS and YDEGEE. V lost 6 bases and J lost 9, with 10 bases in between. The CDR3 runs 11 residues. CDR3 DNA sequence: TGTGCCAGCAACGCCGTGGGCATTCAGTACTTC. Translating it yields CASNAVGIQYF.

The J gene is TRBJ1-4, the V gene TRBV14, with D unresolved. Germline V gene data show CDR1 as SGHDN and CDR2 as FVKESK. The CDR3 is made up of 14 amino acids. Trimming left V 4 bases short and J 7 bases short, with 13 bases between. CDR3 region: CASSPAGWGEKLFF. CDR3 coding DNA: TGTGCCAGCAGCCCAGCGGGTTGGGGTGAAAAACTGTTTTTT.